This TCR beta chain appears in the sequencing data of a study of CD8 T cells in ankylosing spondylitis. Study outcomes and limitations: Reported data indicate significant enrichment of disease-linked clones within matched ankylosing spondylitis synovial fluid. Relatively rare in peripheral blood, disease-linked clones were also CD8+.

This clonotype was recorded at least ten times. What it binds is not known. TCRdb redid the calling of the 5' RACE reads with MiXCR, one entry per CDR3 protein. Of 300,000 to 350,000 distinct CDR3 sequences in the sample, roughly 14% are singletons; the top ten hold 0.95% to 1.4%. Per germline, CDR1 MGHRA and CDR2 YSYEKL. The CDR3 length is 16 residues. The J segment lost 4 bases and the V segment lost 0 bases, leaving 4 bases of the junction unmatched. Sequenced material: blood, either unsorted or a sorted T cell fraction (not recorded which). The chain couples TRBV4-1 to TRBJ2-1; 9 positions match TRBD2. The TCR was taken from a male donor with ankylosing spondylitis or in good health (not recorded which). The CDR3 nucleotides read TGCGCCAGCAGCCAAGAGAGGAGCGGGAGGTACAATGAGCAGTTCTTC. Amino acids: CASSQERSGRYNEQFF.